This T cell receptor (beta chain) originates from a study of cytomegalovirus exposure and HLA in healthy donors. Overall study results and limits: A few of the chains that were CMV-associated were confirmed in vitro to be specific for CMV antigens. The study labeled fewer than 200 TCR beta chains cytomegalovirus-associated. Generally TCR sequences proved uncommon, though certain public TCRs appeared in numerous donors.

On this clone: Its antigen remains unidentified.

Here immunoSEQ multiplex PCR was the method, and the copy in TCRdb shows in-frame clones only, minus some. Among some 130,000 clones listed, around 93% were seen once. Specimen: PBMCs. The clonotype comes from a young man in good health and CMV-seropositive.

The CDR3 DNA follows: TGTGCCAGCTCACCTGCAGGGTATGGCACTGAAGCTTTCTTT. Translated, it gives CASSPAGYGTEAFF. The chain uses TRBV18 and TRBJ1-1; possibly TRBD1 for D (5 bases). Trimming pared 3 bases from V and 4 bases from J, leaving 12 bases between. This CDR3 is 14 amino acids long. CDR1 and CDR2 (germline): KGHSH, LQKENI.